The entry that follows covers one TCR beta chain sequence. Its target is unknown. This specimen belongs to a study of shared clonotypes between healthy human individuals. Overall study context: The study enrolled a couple of women and a few men aged 18 to 49. Overall study findings and caveats: A handful of donors had roughly 5.2% of their naive CD4 clonotypes in common.

The study ran the assay at deep level. Libraries were prepared by immunoSEQ multiplex PCR; TCRdb keeps only in-frame clonotypes and omits some of them. The data show around 2.1 million clones, with around 95% seen just once and approximately 0.13% held by the top ten. This TCR was recovered from a young man in good health. The sample comprised naive CD4+ T cells sorted from blood. Described subset: CD45RA+ positively selected.

The CDR3 sequence is CASSETGTMETQYF. CDR3 nucleotides: TGTGCCAGCAGTGAAACCGGGACAATGGAGACCCAGTACTTC. The V call is TRBV2, the J call TRBJ2-5; tentatively, D is TRBD1 (6 bases). Germline V gene data show CDR1 as SNHLY and CDR2 as FYNNEI. CDR3 length: 14 amino acids. Trimming took off 2 bases at V and 5 bases at J, with 12 bases between the two ends. The variable domain in full, with the rest retrieved from reference TRBV2 and TRBJ2-5, is EPEVTQTPSHQVTQMGQEVILRCVPISNHLYFYWYRQILGQKVEFLVSFYNNEISEKSEIFDDQFSVERPDGSNFTLKIRSTKLEDSAMYFCASSETGTMETQYFGPGTRLLVL.